This passage covers 25 T cell receptor beta chains from one sample sequenced in a study of immune evolution from preneoplasia to lung adenocarcinoma. Assay used: immunoSEQ multiplex PCR; TCRdb lists only in-frame clones, some missing. In the table there are 6,000 to 8,500 clones, 70% to 85% of which are singletons. Sequenced input: FFPE minimally invasive lung adenocarcinoma tissue. These TCRs come from an older person with lung adenocarcinoma.

This sequence joins TRBV4-2 and TRBJ2-3, with 8 positions matching TRBD2. From germline, CDR1 is LGHNA and CDR2 YNFKEQ. The trim removed 2 bases at V and 1 base at J, leaving 11 bases unmatched. The CDR3 has 18 residues. The CDR3 sequence is CASSQIEAGGAGTDTQYF. The CDR3 DNA reads TGTGCCAGCAGCCAAATTGAGGCGGGGGGCGCCGGCACAGATACGCAGTATTTT.

This chain joins TRBV7-9 and TRBJ2-5; D might be TRBD1 (5 bases). Germline CDR1 SEHNR, CDR2 FQNEAQ (reference sequence). This CDR3 has 15 amino acids. The ends were cut back, 2 bases at V and 2 bases at J, with 12 bases in the middle. The CDR3 loop reads CASSLPPGRQETQYF. The CDR3 DNA sequence: TGTGCCAGCAGCTTACCCCCAGGGCGTCAAGAGACCCAGTACTTC.

V is TRBV2 and J is TRBJ1-5, with D tentatively TRBD1 (6 bases). V lost 8 bases to trimming and J lost 5 bases, with 13 bases between them. Germline V gene sequence: CDR1 SNHLY, CDR2 FYNNEI. The CDR3 has 13 residues. CDR3 sequence: CASGPTGDQPQHF. Here the CDR3 DNA reads TGTGCCAGCGGGCCGACAGGAGATCAGCCCCAGCATTTT. Complete variable domain (other parts from reference TRBV2 and TRBJ1-5): EPEVTQTPSHQVTQMGQEVILRCVPISNHLYFYWYRQILGQKVEFLVSFYNNEISEKSEIFDDQFSVERPDGSNFTLKIRSTKLEDSAMYFCASGPTGDQPQHFGDGTRLSIL.

The chain has TRBV5-1 and TRBJ2-3, with D possibly being TRBD1 (6 bases). This CDR3 comprises 15 residues. The V end was cut by 0 bases, the J end by 4 bases, with 12 bases between. The germline V gene encodes CDR1 SGHRS and CDR2 YFSETQ. Here the CDR3 reads CASSLEQGSADTQYF. The CDR3 DNA reads as TGCGCCAGCAGCTTGGAACAGGGTAGCGCAGATACGCAGTATTTT.

The V and J genes are TRBV5-1 and TRBJ2-3; 8 positions agree with TRBD1. The CDR3 runs to 17 residues. Per germline, CDR1 SGHRS and CDR2 YFSETQ. After removal of 0 bases from V and 0 bases from J, the junction contained 6 bases not matched to a gene. CDR3 protein: CASSLGGQAKSTDTQYF. The DNA for the CDR3 is TGCGCCAGCAGCTTGGGGGGACAGGCGAAGAGCACAGATACGCAGTATTTT.

This chain joins TRBV2 and TRBJ1-1; 11 positions match TRBD1. The CDR3 has 13 amino acids. The trim removed 7 bases at V and 10 bases at J, leaving 8 bases unmatched. Germline V CDR1 and CDR2: SNHLY, FYNNEI. CDR3 in DNA: TGTGCCAGCACCAGGGACAGGGGGAAGAGAGCTTTCTTT. This sequence encodes CASTRDRGKRAFF.

The chain carries TRBV2 and TRBJ2-3, with 7 bases matching TRBD1. J was trimmed by 4 bases and V by 5 bases; bases with no gene match: 12. Germline V lookup: CDR1 SNHLY, CDR2 FYNNEI. This CDR3 comprises 16 residues. The CDR3 loop is CASSSDPGGDPDTQYF. Written as DNA, the CDR3 is TGTGCCAGCAGTTCGGATCCAGGGGGTGATCCAGATACGCAGTATTTT. The entire variable domain, with the rest obtained from reference TRBV2 and TRBJ2-3, is as follows: EPEVTQTPSHQVTQMGQEVILRCVPISNHLYFYWYRQILGQKVEFLVSFYNNEISEKSEIFDDQFSVERPDGSNFTLKIRSTKLEDSAMYFCASSSDPGGDPDTQYFGPGTRLTVL.

This clone was seen a few times. The chain uses TRBV19 and TRBJ2-7; TRBD1 aligns across 8 bases. Germline CDR1 reads LNHDA; CDR2 reads SQIVND (reference sequence). The trim removed 6 bases at V and 0 bases at J, leaving 4 bases unmatched. The CDR3 length is 14 residues. Written as DNA, the CDR3 is TGTGCCAGTAGGGAGGACAGGGACTCCTACGAGCAGTACTTC. Amino acid sequence: CASREDRDSYEQYF.

The rearrangement uses TRBV6-6 and TRBJ1-5; 10 nucleotides match TRBD1. The CDR3 totals 16 residues. Trimming took 8 bases from V and 6 from J; bases not matched to a gene: 13. Germline V gene sequence: CDR1 MNHNY, CDR2 SVGAGI (reference sequence). This CDR3 is CASSSPRQGAGQPQHF. As DNA, the CDR3 is TGTGCCAGCTCCAGCCCGAGACAGGGGGCTGGTCAGCCCCAGCATTTT.

The chain carries TRBV23-1 and TRBJ2-5; maybe TRBD2 (5 bases). TRBV23-1 is given ORF status, its function remaining uncertain. There are 17 residues in the CDR3. Trimming shortened V by 0 bases and J by 0 bases, and 14 bases separated the two germline ends. CDR3 bases: TGCGCCAGCAGTCAATCGGTTGCGGGTAAATACCAAGAGACCCAGTACTTC. It specifies CASSQSVAGKYQETQYF.

V is TRBV6-1 and J is TRBJ2-4; D is perhaps TRBD1 (5 bases). CDR3 length: 17 residues. Germline loops: CDR1 MNHNS, CDR2 SASEGT. V lost 2 bases to trimming and J lost 3 bases, with 17 bases between them. CDR3 residues: CASSEPRVGVGKNIQYF. CDR3 in DNA: TGTGCCAGCAGTGAACCCAGGGTTGGGGTGGGCAAAAACATTCAGTACTTC.

This chain joins TRBV11-3 and TRBJ1-1; 7 positions agree with TRBD1. V gave up 4 bases and J gave up 0 bases; unmatched junction bases: 5. The CDR3 runs 15 residues. CDR1 and CDR2 (germline): SGHNT, YENEEA. The CDR3: CASSSLGQMNTEAFF. The DNA of the CDR3 is TGTGCCAGCAGCTCCCTGGGACAGATGAACACTGAAGCTTTCTTT. Combining the CDR3 with reference TRBV11-3 and TRBJ1-1 gives the whole variable domain EAGVVQSPRYKIIEKKQPVAFWCNPISGHNTLYWYLQNLGQGPELLIRYENEEAVDDSQLPKDRFSAERLKGVDSTLKIQPAELGDSAVYLCASSSLGQMNTEAFFGQGTRLTVV.

This chain uses TRBV7-2 with TRBJ1-1, with TRBD1 matching over 8 bases. This CDR3 has 14 residues. CDR1 and CDR2 (germline): SGHTA, FQGNSA. V dropped 3 bases and J dropped 1; count of bases not matched to a gene: 1. The DNA for the CDR3 is TGTGCCAGCAGCTTTGGGACAGGGAACACTGAAGCTTTCTTT. As protein: CASSFGTGNTEAFF.

The gene calls are TRBV21-1 and TRBJ2-7. TRBV21-1 is a listed pseudogene. The CDR3 is made up of 14 amino acids. CDR3 sequence: CARSRVGAGCEQYF. CDR3 DNA sequence: TGTGCCAGGAGCAGGGTCGGGGCAGGGTGCGAGCAGTACTTC.

This chain connects TRBV11-1 to TRBJ2-3; D call uncertain. V dropped 0 bases and J dropped 5 bases, with 6 bases sitting between them. CDR1 and CDR2 (germline): SGHAT, FQDESV (reference sequence). This CDR3 comprises 13 residues. DNA of the CDR3: TGTGCCAGCAGCTTAGCTCTCCGAGATACGCAGTATTTT. This gives the protein CASSLALRDTQYF.

A single count supports this clone. The V call is TRBV30, the J call TRBJ1-2, with D perhaps matching TRBD1 (5 bases). Germline CDR1 is GTSNPN and CDR2 is SVGIG (reference sequence). Between the trimmed V and J ends, which lost 5 bases and 6 bases, there was a span of 16 bases. The CDR3 runs 13 residues. The DNA of the CDR3 is TGTGCCTGGCAAATCAGGGAGAAGGATGGCTACACCTTC. Translating gives CAWQIREKDGYTF.

The CDR3 sequence: CASSSEFRGAGEQYF. CDR3 in DNA: TGTGCCAGCAGTTCCGAATTCAGAGGGGCCGGGGAGCAGTACTTC. The chain carries TRBV6-5 and TRBJ2-7, with D possibly called TRBD1 or TRBD2 (5 bases each). V dropped 4 bases and J dropped 7 bases, with 20 bases sitting between them. Germline V lookup: CDR1 MNHEY, CDR2 SVGAGI. The CDR3 has 15 residues.

V and J are TRBV28 and TRBJ1-2; 8 bases are shared with TRBD1. V trimming: 4 bases; J trimming: 2 bases; junction bases outside the gene matches: 6. The germline gives CDR1 MDHEN, CDR2 SYDVKM. This CDR3 has 15 residues. CDR3 DNA: TGTGCCAGCAGTTCTTCAGGGGGCGCAAACTATGGCTACACCTTC. The encoded protein is CASSSSGGANYGYTF.

The chain uses TRBV7-9 and TRBJ2-7; D ambiguous. CDR1 and CDR2 from the germline V gene are SEHNR and FQNEAQ (reference sequence). The CDR3 contains 15 residues. V was trimmed by 4 bases and J by 1 base, leaving 14 bases between them. The CDR3 region has the DNA TGTGCCAGCAGCTCACCCTTAGGTATTTCCTACGAGCAGTACTTC. Translation gives CASSSPLGISYEQYF.

This clone has a single count. The chain links TRBV4-1 to TRBJ1-4; TRBD1 is a possible D gene (6 bases). Germline CDR1 and CDR2: MGHRA and YSYEKL. V gave up 6 bases and J gave up 6 bases, with 23 bases separating them. This CDR3 has 17 amino acids. The chain's CDR3 is CASRPIFRQVADEKLFF. The CDR3 nucleotides read TGCGCCAGCAGACCCATTTTCCGACAGGTCGCGGATGAAAAACTGTTTTTT.

The chain recombines TRBV11-2 with TRBJ1-1; the D is unclear. V lost 5 bases to trimming and J lost 1 base, with 14 bases between them. CDR3 length: 15 amino acids. Germline V gene data show CDR1 as SGHAT and CDR2 as FQNNGV. Here the CDR3 reads CASSHRRVANTEAFF. Written as DNA, the CDR3 is TGTGCCAGCAGCCACCGGCGGGTAGCGAACACTGAAGCTTTCTTT.

J is TRBJ2-1 and V is TRBV9; TRBD2 matches 7 bases. The CDR3 covers 15 residues. Germline V CDR1 and CDR2: SGDLS, YYNGEE. J gave up 4 bases and V 0 bases, and 4 bases lay outside the gene matches. Here the CDR3 reads CASSVGGRAYNEQFF. The DNA for the CDR3 is TGTGCCAGCAGCGTAGGAGGGAGGGCTTACAATGAGCAGTTCTTC.

V and J are TRBV15 and TRBJ1-6, with 7 bases aligning to TRBD1. V trimming: 9 bases; J trimming: 10 bases; junction bases outside the gene matches: 6. The germline V gene encodes CDR1 LNHNV and CDR2 YYDKDF (reference sequence). This CDR3 region has 12 residues. For the CDR3, the DNA is TGTGCCACTCGACAGGGTCAATCACCCCTCCACTTT. Translation gives CATRQGQSPLHF.

The chain has TRBV5-5 and TRBJ1-5; no clear D gene. This CDR3 spans 15 amino acids. Between the trimmed V and J ends, which lost 0 bases and 2 bases, there was a span of 9 bases. In germline, CDR1 is SGHKS, CDR2 YYEKEE (reference sequence). The CDR3 loop is CASSLGLSRNQPQHF. The CDR3 coding sequence is TGTGCCAGCAGCTTGGGGCTTAGTCGCAATCAGCCCCAGCATTTT.

This chain joins TRBV29-1 and TRBJ1-3; D remains ambiguous. This CDR3 comprises 11 residues. Germline lookup yields CDR1 SQVTM and CDR2 ANQGSEA. Trimming removed 5 bases from V and 0 bases from J, with 2 bases in between. The CDR3 coding sequence is TGCAGCGTTAACTCTGGAAACACCATATATTTT. The encoded protein is CSVNSGNTIYF.